This T cell receptor beta chain comes out of a study of technical replicates of blood from a few donors. The assay was immunoSEQ multiplex PCR, and TCRdb's table has in-frame clones only and misses some. Of some 56,000 clones in the sample, around 93% are singletons; the top ten hold 4.2%. V was shortened by 7 bases and J by 0 bases, with 13 bases between the two germline ends. The CDR3 has 15 amino acids. Germline V CDR1 and CDR2: LNHDA, SQIVND (reference sequence). The source of this sequence is a human donor in good health. Some clones in this sample may be carry-over from other donors' samples. The specimen was PBMCs. The chain recombines TRBV19 with TRBJ2-1; D gene unclear. In nucleotides, the CDR3 is TGTGCCAGTAAGTCTCGAAAGAGCTCCTACAATGAGCAGTTCTTC. Amino acids: CASKSRKSSYNEQFF.